This TCR beta chain was identified during a study of cytomegalovirus exposure and HLA in healthy donors. As to this clone: No antigen is known for it.

Clones were read by immunoSEQ multiplex PCR, and TCRdb kept only the in-frame ones, dropping some. Among 100,000 to 150,000 clones, about 87% were seen once, and the ten largest hold 1.5% to 2%. Findings and limits, study-wide: Researchers counted over 150 TCR beta chains as cytomegalovirus-associated. That first-cohort TCR clusters tended to co-occur in the 100 to 150 validation repertoires was found in a later analysis.

The origin of this receptor is a woman aged 18 to 35 in good health and CMV-seronegative. Sequenced: PBMCs.

CDR3 DNA sequence: TGTGCCAGCAGCCAAGATGTTCCAAAACAGTTCTTC. This codes for CASSQDVPKQFF. This chain uses TRBV14 with TRBJ2-1; D unclear. Germline CDR1 reads SGHDN; CDR2 reads FVKESK. There are 12 residues in the CDR3. Trimming shortened V by 0 bases and J by 13 bases, and 10 bases separated the two germline ends.